These 14 T cell receptor beta chains came from one sample sequenced in a study of immune cell composition in non-small cell lung cancer (dated by TCRdb to about 2017). Library preparation employed the immunoSEQ multiplex PCR assay. TCRdb holds this immuneACCESS table with in-frame rearrangements only. Some clones are missing; in checked studies, unresolved V genes explain under half, and the rest has no known cause. Counted in this sample were about 5,300 clones; about 88% of them appeared once. Roughly 6% of the sample is taken by the ten largest. Normal lung samples came from the same patient and were non-adjacent lung tissue collected as far from the tumour as possible, with a minimum distance of 3 cm. Specimen: non-adjacent lung tissue. These receptors were collected from a human donor with non-small cell lung cancer. Some clones in this sample may be carry-over from other donors' samples.

The chain uses TRBV2 and TRBJ2-5; 7 nucleotides agree with TRBD1. Trimming at V came to 4 bases and at J to 2 bases, leaving 4 bases not matched to a gene. This CDR3 region has 14 residues. Per the germline V gene, CDR1 is SNHLY and CDR2 is FYNNEI. This CDR3 is CASSVDRVQETQYF. CDR3 DNA: TGTGCCAGCAGTGTTGACAGGGTACAAGAGACCCAGTACTTC.

The CDR3 nucleotides are TGTGCCAGCAGTTTAAGGGGGCGCCGGGGACAGCCCCAGCATTTT. Amino acids: CASSLRGRRGQPQHF. The rearrangement uses TRBV28 and TRBJ1-5; 7 bases fit TRBD1. The CDR3 runs 15 residues. CDR1 is MDHEN and CDR2 is SYDVKM in the germline V gene. V lost 2 bases to trimming and J lost 7 bases; unmatched junction nucleotides: 8.

The chain joins TRBV4-1 to TRBJ2-1, with 7 nucleotides matching TRBD1. The V segment lost 2 bases and the J segment 0 bases; nucleotides outside the gene matches: 1. CDR1 is MGHRA and CDR2 is YSYEKL in the germline V gene. CDR3 length equals 15 residues. The CDR3 spells CASSQPGGSYNEQFF. The CDR3 DNA is TGCGCCAGCAGCCAACCAGGGGGCTCCTACAATGAGCAGTTCTTC.

The rearrangement joins TRBV11-1 to TRBJ2-7, with D tentatively TRBD1 (5 bases). V was shortened by 2 bases and J by 4 bases, with 6 bases between the two germline ends. The germline CDR1 and CDR2 sequences are SGHAT and FQDESV (reference sequence). The CDR3 is made up of 12 amino acids. The CDR3 DNA is TGTGCCAGCAGCTTAAGGGGTTACGAGCAGTACTTC. This translates into CASSLRGYEQYF.

The DNA of the CDR3 is TGTGCCAGCAGCTTAGGGGGGGGAGGAGCGGGGACCTTTCCCTACGAGCAGTACTTC. Translated, it gives CASSLGGGGAGTFPYEQYF. The chain couples TRBV11-2 to TRBJ2-7; 7 positions match TRBD2. The junction had 17 bases not matched to a gene; V was cut back by 1 base and J by 2 bases. Germline V lookup: CDR1 SGHAT, CDR2 FQNNGV. This CDR3 is built from 19 residues.

The gene calls are TRBV2 and TRBJ2-7; 9 nucleotides agree with TRBD1. This CDR3 is 14 amino acids long. The ends lost 6 bases at V and 2 bases at J; junction bases unmatched: 5. The V gene's germline CDR1 is SNHLY and CDR2 FYNNEI. Here the CDR3 DNA reads TGTGCCAGCAGCCCGGGACAGGGACCCTACGAGCAGTACTTC. Amino acid sequence: CASSPGQGPYEQYF.

The V and J genes are TRBV6-5 and TRBJ2-1, with 11 bases fitting TRBD2. This CDR3 has 15 amino acids. The germline V gene encodes CDR1 MNHEY and CDR2 SVGAGI. V was pared by 6 bases and J by 4 bases, with 5 bases of the junction left unmatched. The CDR3, as DNA: TGTGCCAGCAGACCCGGGACTAGCGGTTACAATGAGCAGTTCTTC. Encoded protein: CASRPGTSGYNEQFF.

The chain carries TRBV6-1 and TRBJ2-1, with D hard to call. Trimming removed 4 bases from V and 8 bases from J, with 6 bases in between. This CDR3 has 11 residues. Germline V gene sequence: CDR1 MNHNS, CDR2 SASEGT. The CDR3 region is CASSAGYEQFF. The CDR3 DNA reads TGTGCCAGCAGTGCCGGGTATGAGCAGTTCTTC.

By frequency in the sample, this clone is medium-sized. This chain links TRBV5-1 with TRBJ1-2, with 9 bases aligning to TRBD1. Germline loops: CDR1 SGHRS, CDR2 YFSETQ. This CDR3 is 18 amino acids long. V was clipped by 0 bases and J by 3 bases; unmatched bases: 12. CDR3 in amino acids: CASSLEWPLTGGDYGYTF. The DNA for the CDR3 is TGCGCCAGCAGCTTGGAATGGCCCTTAACAGGGGGCGACTATGGCTACACCTTC.

V and J are TRBV28 and TRBJ1-5; 7 nucleotides line up with TRBD1. The J segment lost 6 bases and the V segment lost 7 bases, leaving 9 bases of the junction unmatched. Looked up from germline, CDR1 is MDHEN and CDR2 is SYDVKM. The CDR3 spans 14 residues. CDR3: CASTLTGAGQPQHF. CDR3 nucleotides: TGTGCCAGCACCCTTACAGGGGCAGGTCAGCCCCAGCATTTT. Based on the CDR3 plus reference TRBV28 and TRBJ1-5, the full variable domain is DVKVTQSSRYLVKRTGEKVFLECVQDMDHENMFWYRQDPGLGLRLIYFSYDVKMKEKGDIPEGYSVSREKKERFSLILESASTNQTSMYLCASTLTGAGQPQHFGDGTRLSIL.

V is TRBV28 and J is TRBJ1-1; a weak D match, TRBD1 (6 bases). The V gene's germline CDR1 is MDHEN and CDR2 SYDVKM. Deletions cut 2 bases from V and 1 base from J, with 11 bases between. This CDR3 is built from 15 residues. The DNA of the CDR3 is TGTGCCAGCAGTTTAGCCCCGGACAGGAACACTGAAGCTTTCTTT. Protein product: CASSLAPDRNTEAFF.

This chain uses TRBV6-6 with TRBJ2-1, with a possible D match to TRBD2 (5 bases). Deletions cut 7 bases from V and 6 bases from J, with 13 bases between. This CDR3 has 13 amino acids. Germline values: CDR1 MNHNY, CDR2 SVGAGI (reference sequence). The CDR3 reads CASTAPGINEQFF. CDR3 sequence (DNA): TGTGCCAGCACAGCCCCCGGGATCAATGAGCAGTTCTTC.

The CDR3 nucleotides are TGTGCCAGCAGCCCCCCTAGCGGAACTAGCACAGATACGCAGTATTTT. Its protein product is CASSPPSGTSTDTQYF. The gene calls are TRBV7-6 and TRBJ2-3; 7 bases are shared with TRBD2. The CDR3 is made up of 16 amino acids. CDR1 is SGHVS, CDR2 FNYEAQ, per germline. V trimming: 5 bases; J trimming: 0 bases; junction bases outside the gene matches: 8.

The gene calls are TRBV2 and TRBJ1-2, with TRBD1 matching over 7 bases. Germline lookup yields CDR1 SNHLY and CDR2 FYNNEI. V lost 2 bases and J lost 4; bases outside the gene matches: 7. The CDR3 loop spans 15 amino acids. The CDR3 region is CASSETDGTAYGYTF. Written as DNA, the CDR3 is TGTGCCAGCAGTGAAACTGACGGGACAGCCTATGGCTACACCTTC.